This TCR beta chain was sequenced for a study of blood T cell repertoires in COVID-19. In the study overall: Specimens from acute and convalescent COVID-19 originated in the United States, Italy and Spain. From T cells, B-cell-depleted T cells, or PBMCs came the material, which was cDNA or gDNA.

Original processing notes: Estimation of nucleated cell counts relied on the amplification of reference gene primers. Measured with immunoSEQ multiplex PCR; TCRdb has only the in-frame clones, and not every one. V, J and clone size are taken as reported in that table, and D and trimming were inferred from the DNA itself. The sample yields tens of thousands of clones, almost 90% seen once. V dropped 6 bases and J dropped 12 bases, with 14 bases sitting between them. Germline V gives CDR1 LGHNT, CDR2 FRNRAP. The CDR3 is made up of 11 amino acids. Sequencing was done on a sample of peripheral blood. The V and J genes are TRBV12-5 and TRBJ1-1, with TRBD1 as a possible D gene (5 bases). This TCR derives from a woman older than 75 with acute or convalescent COVID-19. The CDR3 DNA is TGTGCTAGTGGCCTGGACATCGTCCCTTTCTTT. Translating gives CASGLDIVPFF.